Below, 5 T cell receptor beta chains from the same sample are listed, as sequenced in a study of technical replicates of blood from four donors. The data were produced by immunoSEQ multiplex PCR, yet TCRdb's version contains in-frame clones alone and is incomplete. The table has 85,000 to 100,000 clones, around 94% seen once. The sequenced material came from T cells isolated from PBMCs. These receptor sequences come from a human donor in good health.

As DNA, the CDR3 is TGTGCCGCGGCCGCGAGCCAGTCCTACGAGCAGTACTTC. This sequence encodes CAAAASQSYEQYF. The chain carries TRBV19 and TRBJ2-7; D is unclear. The CDR3 spans 13 residues. Germline CDR1 reads LNHDA; CDR2 reads SQIVND (reference sequence). Trimming removed 11 bases from V and 1 base from J, with 15 bases in between. Supplemented by reference TRBV19 and TRBJ2-7, the full variable domain reads DGGITQSPKYLFRKEGQNVTLSCEQNLNHDAMYWYRQDPGQGLRLIYYSQIVNDFQKGDIAEGYSVSREKKESFPLTVTSAQKNPTAFYLCAAAASQSYEQYFGPGTRLTVT.

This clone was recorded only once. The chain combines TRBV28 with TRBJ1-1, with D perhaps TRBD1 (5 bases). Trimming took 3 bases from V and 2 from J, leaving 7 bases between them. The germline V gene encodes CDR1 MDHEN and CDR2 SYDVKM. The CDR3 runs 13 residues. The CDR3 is CASSFRGNTEAFF. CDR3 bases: TGTGCCAGCAGTTTTAGGGGAAACACTGAAGCTTTCTTT.

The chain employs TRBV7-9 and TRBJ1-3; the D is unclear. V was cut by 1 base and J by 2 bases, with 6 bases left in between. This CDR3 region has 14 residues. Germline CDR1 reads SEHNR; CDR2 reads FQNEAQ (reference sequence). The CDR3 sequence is CASSLEIAGNTIYF. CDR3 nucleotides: TGTGCCAGCAGCTTAGAAATCGCTGGAAACACCATATATTTT.

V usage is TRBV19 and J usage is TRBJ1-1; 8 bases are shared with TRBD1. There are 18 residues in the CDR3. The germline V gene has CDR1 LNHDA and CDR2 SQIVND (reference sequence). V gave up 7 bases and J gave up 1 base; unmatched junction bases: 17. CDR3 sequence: CASKNIRDRLFSNTEAFF. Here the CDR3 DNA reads TGTGCCAGTAAAAACATCCGGGACAGGCTTTTCTCGAACACTGAAGCTTTCTTT.

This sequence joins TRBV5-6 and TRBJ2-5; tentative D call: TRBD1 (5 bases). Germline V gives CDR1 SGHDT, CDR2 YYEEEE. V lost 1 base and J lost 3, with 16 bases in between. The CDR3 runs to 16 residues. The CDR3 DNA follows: TGTGCCAGCAGCTTGAGGGCAAAGGGGTATGAAGAGACCCAGTACTTC. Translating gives CASSLRAKGYEETQYF.